This is a list of T cell receptor beta chains from one sample in a study of T-cell reconstitution after alpha-beta-depleted transplantation in children. One entry per CDR3 protein results from TCRdb running MiXCR on the PCR reads. The sample holds about 580,000 distinct CDR3 sequences, 20% to 30% seen once. This material consisted of PBMCs, taken before TCRalphabeta/CD19-depleted stem cell transplant. These receptors were collected from a boy under three years old with Wiskott-Aldrich syndrome, due to receive a stem cell transplant. Both conserved end residues are part of each CDR3. D genes are given only for firm matches. Clone size, where shown, is once, few, many, or a class for clones that have expanded.

. | . | 15 | TRBJ2-5 | TRBV7-9 | CASSFQRQIQETQYF | TGTGCCAGCAGCTTTCAGCGACAGATACAAGAGACCCAGTACTTC
few | TRBD1 | 15 | TRBJ1-4 | TRBV11-2 | CASSPAWTGNEKLFF | TGTGCCAGCAGCCCGGCCTGGACAGGGAATGAAAAACTGTTTTTT
. | . | 13 | TRBJ1-2 | TRBV30 | CAWSVLGFGGYTF | TGTGCCTGGAGTGTACTGGGGTTCGGTGGCTACACCTTC
many | . | 15 | TRBJ2-5 | TRBV5-1 | CASRPGPASQETQYF | TGCGCCAGCAGGCCGGGTCCGGCGTCACAAGAGACCCAGTACTTC
. | . | 13 | TRBJ2-3 | TRBV29-1 | CSVEASGTDTQYF | TGCAGCGTTGAGGCTAGCGGCACAGATACGCAGTATTTT
. | TRBD2 | 14 | TRBJ2-1 | TRBV29-1 | CSAAWGGTNNEQFF | TGCAGCGCCGCGTGGGGCGGGACTAACAATGAGCAGTTCTTC
few | TRBD2 | 16 | TRBJ2-1 | TRBV12-3/TRBV12-4 | CASSPLSGKRDGEQFF | TGTGCCAGCAGCCCACTAAGCGGGAAAAGGGATGGTGAGCAGTTCTTC
few | . | 16 | TRBJ2-7 | TRBV5-1 | CASSLTTGVPTYEQYF | TGCGCCAGCAGCTTAACAACAGGTGTCCCCACTTACGAGCAGTACTTC
. | . | 12 | TRBJ2-2 | TRBV30 | CAWSVLDRELFF | TGTGCCTGGAGTGTACTCGACAGGGAGCTGTTTTTT
. | TRBD2 | 15 | TRBJ2-2 | TRBV5-1 | CASSFQRESTGELFF | TGCGCCAGCAGCTTCCAGCGGGAGAGCACCGGGGAGCTGTTTTTT
. | TRBD1 | 16 | TRBJ2-5 | TRBV9 | CASRGRTGEYQETQYF | TGTGCCAGCAGAGGCCGGACAGGGGAGTACCAAGAGACCCAGTACTTC
few | TRBD1 | 13 | TRBJ1-5 | TRBV12-3/TRBV12-4 | CASSSGQGRPQHF | TGTGCCAGCAGTTCCGGACAGGGAAGGCCCCAGCATTTT
. | . | 13 | TRBJ2-1 | TRBV20-1 | CRAGSSSYNEQFF | TGCAGGGCCGGGAGCTCCTCCTACAATGAGCAGTTCTTC
few | . | 14 | TRBJ2-7 | TRBV3-1 | CASSPLGIAREQYF | TGTGCCAGCAGCCCTCTCGGGATCGCGAGGGAGCAGTACTTC
. | . | 12 | TRBJ1-1 | TRBV7-9 | CASSLEEGVAFF | TGTGCCAGCAGCTTAGAAGAAGGGGTAGCTTTCTTT
. | TRBD2 | 16 | TRBJ2-1 | TRBV20-1 | CSAGETSGRLYNEQFF | TGCAGTGCTGGAGAGACTAGCGGGCGTCTTTACAATGAGCAGTTCTTC
. | . | 10 | TRBJ2-7 | TRBV20-1 | CSAGRDDQYF | TGCAGTGCAGGAAGGGACGATCAGTACTTC
few | TRBD2 | 16 | TRBJ2-2 | TRBV20-1 | CSARDLTSGSSGELFF | TGCAGTGCTAGAGACTTGACTAGCGGGAGCTCCGGGGAGCTGTTTTTT